Below, one T cell receptor beta chain is given with its context. This specimen includes other DNA sequences encoding the same CDR3. These data come from a study of blood T cell repertoires in COVID-19. Turning to the study itself: COVID-19 samples, acute and convalescent, were from the United States, Italy and Spain. In each case, the material was cDNA or gDNA derived from T cells, B-cell-depleted T cells, or PBMCs.

Measured with immunoSEQ multiplex PCR; TCRdb has only the in-frame clones, and not every one. The sample includes under 200,000 clones, 85% of them seen just once. V was trimmed by 2 bases and J by 5 bases, leaving 11 bases between them. CDR1 is SGHRS and CDR2 is YFSETQ in the germline V gene. The CDR3 has 14 residues. The sample consisted of peripheral blood. The source is a man aged 60 to 69 with COVID-19, enrolled during active disease. This chain connects TRBV5-1 to TRBJ1-5; tentative D call: TRBD1 (5 bases). CDR3 protein: CASSLRTGDQPQHF. CDR3 coding DNA: TGCGCCAGCAGCTTACGGACGGGGGATCAGCCCCAGCATTTT. The whole variable domain, filled in from reference TRBV5-1 and TRBJ1-5, reads KAGVTQTPRYLIKTRGQQVTLSCSPISGHRSVSWYQQTPGQGLQFLFEYFSETQRNKGNFPGRFSGRQFSNSRSEMNVSTLELGDSALYLCASSLRTGDQPQHFGDGTRLSIL.